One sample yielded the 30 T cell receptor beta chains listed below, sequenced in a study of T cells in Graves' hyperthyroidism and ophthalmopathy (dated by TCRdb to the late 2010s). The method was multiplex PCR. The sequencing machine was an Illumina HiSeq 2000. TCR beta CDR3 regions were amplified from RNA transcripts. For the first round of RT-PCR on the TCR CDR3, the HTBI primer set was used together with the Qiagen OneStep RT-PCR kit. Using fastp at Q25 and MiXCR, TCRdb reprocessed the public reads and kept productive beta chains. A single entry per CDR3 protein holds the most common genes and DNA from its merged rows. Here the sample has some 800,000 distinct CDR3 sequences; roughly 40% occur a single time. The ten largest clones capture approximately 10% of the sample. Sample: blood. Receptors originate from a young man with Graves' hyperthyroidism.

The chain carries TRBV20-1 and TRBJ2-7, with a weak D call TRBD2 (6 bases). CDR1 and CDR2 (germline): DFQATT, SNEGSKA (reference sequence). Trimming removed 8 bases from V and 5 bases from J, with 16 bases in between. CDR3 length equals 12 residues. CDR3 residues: CSYVGGTDEQYF. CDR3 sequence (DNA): TGCAGTTACGTCGGGGGAACGGACGAGCAGTACTTC.

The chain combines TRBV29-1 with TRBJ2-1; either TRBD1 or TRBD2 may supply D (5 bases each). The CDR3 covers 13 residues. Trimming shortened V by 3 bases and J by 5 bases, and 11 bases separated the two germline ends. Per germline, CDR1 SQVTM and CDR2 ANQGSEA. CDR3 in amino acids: CSVERDPHNEQFF. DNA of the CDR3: TGCAGCGTTGAGAGGGACCCCCACAATGAGCAGTTCTTC.

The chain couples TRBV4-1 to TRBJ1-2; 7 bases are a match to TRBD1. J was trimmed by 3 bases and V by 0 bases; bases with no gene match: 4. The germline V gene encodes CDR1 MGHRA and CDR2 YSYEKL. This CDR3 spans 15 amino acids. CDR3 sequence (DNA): TGCGCCAGCAGCCAAGATTATCAGGGGGACTATGGCTACACCTTC. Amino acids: CASSQDYQGDYGYTF.

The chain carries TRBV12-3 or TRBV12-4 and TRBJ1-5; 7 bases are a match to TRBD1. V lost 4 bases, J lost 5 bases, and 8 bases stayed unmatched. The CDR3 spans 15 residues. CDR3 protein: CASSSGVGGDQPQHF. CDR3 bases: TGTGCCAGCAGTTCTGGGGTAGGGGGCGATCAGCCCCAGCATTTT.

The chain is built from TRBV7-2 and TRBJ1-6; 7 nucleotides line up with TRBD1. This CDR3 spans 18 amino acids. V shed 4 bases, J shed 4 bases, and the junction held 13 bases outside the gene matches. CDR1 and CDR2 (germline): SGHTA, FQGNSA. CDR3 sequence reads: CASSSQTGVQGYNSPLHF. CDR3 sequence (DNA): TGTGCCAGCAGCTCTCAAACAGGGGTTCAGGGGTATAATTCACCCCTCCACTTT.

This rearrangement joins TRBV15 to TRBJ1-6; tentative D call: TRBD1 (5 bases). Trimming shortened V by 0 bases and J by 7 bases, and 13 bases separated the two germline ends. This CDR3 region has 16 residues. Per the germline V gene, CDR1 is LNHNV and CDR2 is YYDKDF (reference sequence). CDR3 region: CATSRDLGPENSPLHF. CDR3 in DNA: TGTGCCACCAGCAGAGATCTGGGGCCAGAAAATTCACCCCTCCACTTT.

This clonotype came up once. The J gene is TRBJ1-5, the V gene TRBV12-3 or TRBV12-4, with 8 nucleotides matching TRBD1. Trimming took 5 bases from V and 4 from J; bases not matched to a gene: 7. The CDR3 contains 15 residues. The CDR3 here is CASSAPHRGNQPQHF. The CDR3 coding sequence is TGTGCCAGCAGTGCTCCCCACAGGGGGAATCAGCCCCAGCATTTT.

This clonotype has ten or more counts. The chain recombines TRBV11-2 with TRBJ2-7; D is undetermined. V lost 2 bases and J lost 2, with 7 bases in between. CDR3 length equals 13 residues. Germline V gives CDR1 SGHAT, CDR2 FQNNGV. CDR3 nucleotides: TGTGCCAGCAGCTTATGGCAGACCTACGAGCAGTACTTC. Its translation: CASSLWQTYEQYF.

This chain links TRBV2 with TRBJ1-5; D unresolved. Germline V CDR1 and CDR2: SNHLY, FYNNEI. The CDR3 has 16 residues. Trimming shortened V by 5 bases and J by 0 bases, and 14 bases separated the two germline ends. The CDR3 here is CASSLGILHSNQPQHF. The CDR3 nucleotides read TGTGCCAGCAGTTTAGGTATTCTCCATAGCAATCAGCCCCAGCATTTT.

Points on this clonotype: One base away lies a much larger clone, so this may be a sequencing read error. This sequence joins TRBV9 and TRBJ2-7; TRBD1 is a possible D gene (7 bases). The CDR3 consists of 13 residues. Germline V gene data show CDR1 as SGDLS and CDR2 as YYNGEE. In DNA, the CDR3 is TGTGCCGGCAGTGGAGGGACAGACTACGAGCAGTACTTC. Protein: CAGSGGTDYEQYF.

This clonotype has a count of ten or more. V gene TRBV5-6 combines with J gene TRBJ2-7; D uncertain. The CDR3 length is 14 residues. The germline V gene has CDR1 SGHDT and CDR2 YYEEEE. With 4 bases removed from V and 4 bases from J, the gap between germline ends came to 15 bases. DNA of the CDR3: TGTGCCAGCAGCGGATCGGCCGACCCGTACGAGCAGTACTTC. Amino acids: CASSGSADPYEQYF.

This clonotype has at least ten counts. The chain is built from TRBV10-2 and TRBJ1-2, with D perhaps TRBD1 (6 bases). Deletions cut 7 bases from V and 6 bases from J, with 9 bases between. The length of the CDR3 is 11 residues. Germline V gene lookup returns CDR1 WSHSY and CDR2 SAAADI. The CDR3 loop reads CASKQGHGYTF. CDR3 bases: TGCGCCAGCAAACAGGGACATGGCTACACCTTC.

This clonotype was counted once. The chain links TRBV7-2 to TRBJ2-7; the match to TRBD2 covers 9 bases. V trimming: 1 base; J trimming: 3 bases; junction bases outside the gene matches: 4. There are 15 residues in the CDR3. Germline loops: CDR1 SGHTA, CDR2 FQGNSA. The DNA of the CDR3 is TGTGCCAGCAGCTTAGGGGCTAGCGGGAACTACGAGCAGTACTTC. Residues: CASSLGASGNYEQYF.

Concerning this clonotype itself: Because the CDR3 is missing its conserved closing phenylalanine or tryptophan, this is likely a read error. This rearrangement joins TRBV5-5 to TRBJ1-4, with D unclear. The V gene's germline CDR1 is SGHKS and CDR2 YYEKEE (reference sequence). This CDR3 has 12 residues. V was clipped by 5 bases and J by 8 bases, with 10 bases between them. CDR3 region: CASSQRGEKLFV. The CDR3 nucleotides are TGTGCCAGCAGTCAACGGGGAGAAAAACTGTTTGTT.

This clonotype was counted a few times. Written as DNA, the CDR3 is TGTGCCAGCAGTTACCTGACTAGCGGGACGGGGGAGCAGTACTTC. The encoded protein is CASSYLTSGTGEQYF. The chain couples TRBV6-5 to TRBJ2-7, with 11 positions matching TRBD2. After removal of 2 bases from V and 7 bases from J, the junction contained 7 bases not matched to a gene. CDR3 length: 15 amino acids. Germline V gene sequence: CDR1 MNHEY, CDR2 SVGAGI.

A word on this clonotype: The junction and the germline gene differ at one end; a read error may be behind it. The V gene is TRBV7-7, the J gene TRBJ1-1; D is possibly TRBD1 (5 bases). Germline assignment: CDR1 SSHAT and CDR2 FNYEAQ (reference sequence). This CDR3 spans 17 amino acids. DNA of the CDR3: TGTGCTAGCAGCCGAAACGTGCCTAGCGGGGGGACGGTAGAAGCTTTCTTT. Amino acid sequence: CASSRNVPSGGTVEAFF.

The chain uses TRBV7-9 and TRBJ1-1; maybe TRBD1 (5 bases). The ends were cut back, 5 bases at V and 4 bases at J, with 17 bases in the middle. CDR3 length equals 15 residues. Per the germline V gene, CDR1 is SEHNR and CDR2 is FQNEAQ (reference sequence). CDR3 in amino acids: CASSPGHRIPTEAFF. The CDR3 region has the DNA TGTGCCAGCAGCCCAGGACACCGCATTCCCACTGAAGCTTTCTTT.

The CDR3 is CASMPQGQGGEQYF. Here the CDR3 DNA reads TGCGCCAGCATGCCCCAAGGACAGGGAGGCGAGCAGTACTTC. The gene calls are TRBV5-1 and TRBJ2-7, with 8 bases identical to TRBD1. The trim removed 6 bases at V and 6 bases at J, leaving 11 bases unmatched. Germline V gene data show CDR1 as SGHRS and CDR2 as YFSETQ. The CDR3 has 14 residues.

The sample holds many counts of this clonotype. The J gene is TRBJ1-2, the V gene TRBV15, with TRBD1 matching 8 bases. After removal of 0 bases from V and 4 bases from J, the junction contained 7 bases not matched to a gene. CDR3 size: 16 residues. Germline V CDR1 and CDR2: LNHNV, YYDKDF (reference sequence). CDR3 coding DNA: TGTGCCACCAGCAGAGATCAGGGGGCTTCACCCTATGGCTACACCTTC. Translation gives CATSRDQGASPYGYTF.

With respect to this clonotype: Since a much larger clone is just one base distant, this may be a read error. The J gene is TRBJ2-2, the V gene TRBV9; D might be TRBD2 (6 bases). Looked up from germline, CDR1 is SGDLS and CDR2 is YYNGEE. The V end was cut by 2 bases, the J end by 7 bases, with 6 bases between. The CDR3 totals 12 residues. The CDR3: CASSVTSGELFF. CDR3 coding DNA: TGTGCCAGCAGCGTGACTAGCGGGGAGCTGTTTTTT. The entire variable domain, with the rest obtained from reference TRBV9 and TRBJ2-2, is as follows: DSGVTQTPKHLITATGQRVTLRCSPRSGDLSVYWYQQSLDQGLQFLIQYYNGEERAKGNILERFSAQQFPDLHSELNLSSLELGDSALYFCASSVTSGELFFGEGSRLTVL.

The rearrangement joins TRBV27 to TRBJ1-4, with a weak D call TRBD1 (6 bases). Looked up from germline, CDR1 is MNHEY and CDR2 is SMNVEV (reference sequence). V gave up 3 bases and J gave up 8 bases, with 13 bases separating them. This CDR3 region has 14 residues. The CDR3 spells CASSFREGTEKLFF. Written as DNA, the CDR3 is TGTGCCAGCAGTTTTCGGGAAGGGACAGAAAAACTGTTTTTT.

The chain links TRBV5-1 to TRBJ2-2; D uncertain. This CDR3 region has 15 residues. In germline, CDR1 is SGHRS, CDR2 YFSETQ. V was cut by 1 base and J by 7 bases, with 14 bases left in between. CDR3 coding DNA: TGCGCCAGCAGCTTGTTACGAGACCCCAGCGGGGAGCTGTTTTTT. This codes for CASSLLRDPSGELFF.

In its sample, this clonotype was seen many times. In DNA form, the CDR3 reads TGCAGTGCTAGCCAGACTAATGAAAAACTGTTTTTT. This encodes CSASQTNEKLFF. This sequence joins TRBV20-1 and TRBJ1-4, with D hard to call. The CDR3 totals 12 residues. V was clipped by 3 bases and J by 2 bases, with 4 bases between them. The germline V gene encodes CDR1 DFQATT and CDR2 SNEGSKA (reference sequence).

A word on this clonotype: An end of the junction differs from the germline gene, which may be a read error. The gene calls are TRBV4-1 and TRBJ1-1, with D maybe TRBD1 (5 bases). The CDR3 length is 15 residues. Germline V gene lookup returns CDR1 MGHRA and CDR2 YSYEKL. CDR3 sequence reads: CASSQAAGTYTEAFF. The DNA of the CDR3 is TGTGCCAGCAGCCAAGCGGCAGGGACGTACACTGAAGCTTTCTTT.

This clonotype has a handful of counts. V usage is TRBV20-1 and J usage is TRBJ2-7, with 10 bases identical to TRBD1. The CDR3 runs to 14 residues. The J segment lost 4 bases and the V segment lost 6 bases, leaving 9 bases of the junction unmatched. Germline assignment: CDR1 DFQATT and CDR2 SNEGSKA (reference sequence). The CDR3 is CSANTGTGEYEQYF. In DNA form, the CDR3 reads TGCAGTGCCAACACCGGGACAGGGGAGTACGAGCAGTACTTC.

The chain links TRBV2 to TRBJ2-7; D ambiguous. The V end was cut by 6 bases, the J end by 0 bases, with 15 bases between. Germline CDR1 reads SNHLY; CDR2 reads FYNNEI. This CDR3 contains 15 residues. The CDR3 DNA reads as TGTGCCAGCAGCTCAACGCGCAGGATCTCCTACGAGCAGTACTTC. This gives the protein CASSSTRRISYEQYF.

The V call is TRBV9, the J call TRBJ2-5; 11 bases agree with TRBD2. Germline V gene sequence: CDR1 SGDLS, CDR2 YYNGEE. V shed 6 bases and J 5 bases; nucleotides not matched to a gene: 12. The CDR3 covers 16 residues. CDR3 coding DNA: TGTGCCAGCACCACAACTAGCGGGGGTTCTAGGGAGACCCAGTACTTC. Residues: CASTTTSGGSRETQYF.

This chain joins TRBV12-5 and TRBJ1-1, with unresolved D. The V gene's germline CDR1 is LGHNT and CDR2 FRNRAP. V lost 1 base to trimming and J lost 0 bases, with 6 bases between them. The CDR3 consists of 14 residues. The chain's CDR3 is CASGLDVMNTEAFF. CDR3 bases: TGTGCTAGTGGTTTGGATGTTATGAACACTGAAGCTTTCTTT.

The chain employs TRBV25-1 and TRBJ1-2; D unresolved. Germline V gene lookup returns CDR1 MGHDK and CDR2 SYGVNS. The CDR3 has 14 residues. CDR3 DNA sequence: TGTGCTAGAGATGGGGTCCGGGCGTTCTATGGCTACACCTTC. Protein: CARDGVRAFYGYTF.

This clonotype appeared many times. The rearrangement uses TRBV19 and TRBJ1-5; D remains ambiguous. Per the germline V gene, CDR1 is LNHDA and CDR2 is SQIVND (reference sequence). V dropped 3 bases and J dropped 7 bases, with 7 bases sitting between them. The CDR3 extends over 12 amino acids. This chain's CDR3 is CASSMVWQPQHF. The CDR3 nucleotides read TGTGCCAGTAGTATGGTGTGGCAGCCCCAGCATTTT. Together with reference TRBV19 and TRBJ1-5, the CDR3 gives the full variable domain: DGGITQSPKYLFRKEGQNVTLSCEQNLNHDAMYWYRQDPGQGLRLIYYSQIVNDFQKGDIAEGYSVSREKKESFPLTVTSAQKNPTAFYLCASSMVWQPQHFGDGTRLSIL.